The T cell receptor (beta chain) described here comes from a study of T cells in Graves' hyperthyroidism and ophthalmopathy. V shed 1 base, J shed 10 bases, and the junction held 7 bases outside the gene matches. This CDR3 comprises 14 residues. The germline V gene has CDR1 SGDLS and CDR2 YYNGEE. The TCR beta CDR3 regions underwent amplification using RNA transcripts as the source. Using the HTBI primer set, a first-round RT-PCR was run on the TCR CDR3. TCRdb reprocessed the multiplex PCR reads with MiXCR, giving one entry per CDR3 protein. The table lists about 360,000 distinct CDR3 sequences, around an eighth of them singletons. This clonotype has ten or more counts.

The chain uses TRBV9 and TRBJ2-1; the match to TRBD1 covers 8 bases. The receptor was derived from a man aged 25 to 40 with Graves' hyperthyroidism that later progressed to Graves' ophthalmopathy. The sequenced sample was blood. CDR3 nucleotide sequence: TGTGCCAGCAGCGTACCCGGACAGGGAGAAGAGCAGTTCTTC. Translating gives CASSVPGQGEEQFF.